This T cell receptor (beta chain) originates from a study of blood T cell repertoires in COVID-19. On the study more broadly: Acute-phase and convalescent COVID-19 samples originated in the United States, Italy and Spain. T cells, B-cell-depleted T cells, or PBMCs provided the cDNA or gDNA that served as material.

Germline-derived CDR1 and CDR2 are MDHEN and SYDVKM. The length of the CDR3 is 13 residues. V lost 6 bases to trimming and J lost 10 bases, with 13 bases between them. Original processing notes: Scientists estimated how many nucleated cells there were by amplifying reference gene primers. Profiling relied on immunoSEQ multiplex PCR, and the TCRdb table lists in-frame clones only, not all of them. From that table come the V and J calls and clone size; the DNA was used to work out D and trimming. The sample shows about 140,000 clones, roughly three quarters of them seen only once. Sequencing used peripheral blood. The chain couples TRBV28 to TRBJ1-6, with D maybe TRBD1 (6 bases). The sequence derives from a woman aged 60 to 75 with acute or convalescent COVID-19. CDR3 sequence reads: CASRILQGSPLHF. CDR3 coding DNA: TGTGCCAGCAGGATCCTACAGGGATCACCCCTCCACTTT.